The T cell receptor beta chain described here comes from a study of beta chain features in type 1 diabetes. Reverse transcription of all isolated RNA meant that expressed TCRB transcripts were sequenced. Clones were sequenced by immunoSEQ multiplex PCR, and TCRdb holds only the in-frame ones, with some missing. There are 130,000 to 150,000 clones in the sample; about an eighth occur only once, and approximately 1.3% lies in the top ten. Concerning this clone itself: Its cognate antigen is unknown.

Broader study findings: A moderate, significant TCRB CDR3 shortening appeared in type 1 diabetes across four CD4+ subsets. Type 1 diabetes patients had VDJ junctions that carried fewer insertions and more deletions.

Via the markers CD45RO/CCR7/CD25/CD127/CD95/CD27, stem cell-like memory, regulatory, central memory and naive CD4+ cells were sorted. All sorted populations exceeded 95% purity. The CDR3 totals 15 residues. J gave up 0 bases and V 3 bases, and 2 bases lay outside the gene matches. CDR1 is LGHNA and CDR2 is YNFKEQ in the germline V gene. Sequenced material: central memory CD4+ T cells from blood. The TCR comes from a man younger than 30 with type 1 diabetes. The chain links TRBV4-2 to TRBJ2-5, with TRBD1 matching 9 bases. Here the CDR3 DNA reads TGTGCCAGCAGCCAGACAGGGGGGAACCAAGAGACCCAGTACTTC. Translated: CASSQTGGNQETQYF.